The 20 T cell receptor beta chains given below trace back to one sample, sequenced in a study of shared clonotypes between healthy human individuals. The data were produced by immunoSEQ multiplex PCR, yet TCRdb's version contains in-frame clones alone and is incomplete. This table holds around 1,000,000 clones, 60% to 80% found once. The sequencing input was memory CD4+ T cells from PBMCs. Indicated subset: CD45RA-negative fraction. These receptor sequences come from a man between 18 and 29 years old in good health. Some clones in this sample may be carry-over from other donors' samples.

The chain combines TRBV25-1 with TRBJ2-7, with TRBD1 matching 9 bases. J was trimmed by 4 bases and V by 10 bases; bases with no gene match: 11. The CDR3 has 14 amino acids. Per the germline V gene, CDR1 is MGHDK and CDR2 is SYGVNS. As DNA, the CDR3 is TGTGCCACCTCTGGGACAGGGAATGCGTACGAGCAGTACTTC. Translating it yields CATSGTGNAYEQYF.

CDR3 in DNA: TGTGCCAGCACCTCCGGGACAGGGTTGGAAAAACTGTTTTTT. It is translated as CASTSGTGLEKLFF. The chain couples TRBV5-4 to TRBJ1-4; 9 bases line up with TRBD1. V lost 6 bases, J lost 8 bases, and 8 bases stayed unmatched. CDR1 is SGHNT and CDR2 is YYREEE in the germline V gene (reference sequence). There are 14 residues in the CDR3. Using reference TRBV5-4 and TRBJ1-4 for the parts outside the CDR3, the full variable domain is ETGVTQSPTHLIKTRGQQVTLRCSSQSGHNTVSWYQQALGQGPQFIFQYYREEENGRGNFPPRFSGLQFPNYSSELNVNALELDDSALYLCASTSGTGLEKLFFGSGTQLSVL.

The rearrangement links TRBV29-1 to TRBJ1-5; D is uncertain. Germline V gene lookup returns CDR1 SQVTM and CDR2 ANQGSEA. This CDR3 comprises 13 residues. V lost 4 bases and J lost 5, with 12 bases in between. The CDR3 DNA is TGCAGCGTTGCAGTGGACGGAGATCAGCCCCAGCATTTT. Its translation: CSVAVDGDQPQHF. The variable domain in full, with the rest retrieved from reference TRBV29-1 and TRBJ1-5, is SAVISQKPSRDICQRGTSLTIQCQVDSQVTMMFWYRQQPGQSLTLIATANQGSEATYESGFVIDKFPISRPNLTFSTLTVSNMSPEDSSIYLCSVAVDGDQPQHFGDGTRLSIL.

This chain joins TRBV30 and TRBJ2-3, with a possible D match to TRBD1 (6 bases). This CDR3 is built from 14 residues. CDR1 is GTSNPN, CDR2 SVGIG, per germline (reference sequence). Trimming cost V 5 bases and J 1 base, with 13 bases left between them. The chain's CDR3 is CAWEQGTRTDTQYF. The CDR3 bases are TGTGCCTGGGAACAGGGCACCCGCACAGATACGCAGTATTTT.

This clone was seen a handful of times. This chain uses TRBV2 with TRBJ1-1; D gene uncertain. V lost 8 bases and J lost 6, with 13 bases in between. The CDR3 length is 12 residues. Looked up from germline, CDR1 is SNHLY and CDR2 is FYNNEI. CDR3 protein: CASDKESAEAFF. For the CDR3, the DNA is TGTGCCAGCGATAAGGAGAGCGCTGAAGCTTTCTTT.

The chain carries TRBV2 and TRBJ1-1; D perhaps matches TRBD1 (6 bases). Trimming stripped 8 bases from V and 2 bases from J, with 18 bases between. Per germline, CDR1 SNHLY and CDR2 FYNNEI. This CDR3 has 15 amino acids. CDR3 protein: CASGGGRVRNTEAFF. The CDR3 DNA reads TGTGCCAGCGGGGGCGGGAGGGTGCGTAACACTGAAGCTTTCTTT.

The V call is TRBV7-9, the J call TRBJ1-2; no reliable D call. Germline lookup yields CDR1 SEHNR and CDR2 FQNEAQ (reference sequence). CDR3 length: 12 amino acids. V lost 5 bases to trimming and J lost 8 bases, with 12 bases between them. CDR3 region: CASSQNGRGYTF. The CDR3 coding sequence is TGTGCCAGCAGCCAAAACGGAAGGGGCTACACCTTC.

V usage is TRBV5-4 and J usage is TRBJ2-3, with TRBD1 identical over 8 bases. The CDR3 covers 15 residues. The V segment lost 1 base and the J segment 3 bases; nucleotides outside the gene matches: 4. Germline V gene sequence: CDR1 SGHNT, CDR2 YYREEE (reference sequence). DNA for the CDR3: TGTGCCAGCAGCTTGAGCAGGGGGCAAACAGATACGCAGTATTTT. The encoded protein is CASSLSRGQTDTQYF.

DNA of the CDR3: TGTGCCAGCTCGTCACCGGGACTCCAGAACACTGAAGCTTTCTTT. As protein: CASSSPGLQNTEAFF. V usage is TRBV18 and J usage is TRBJ1-1, with a tentative D call TRBD1 (5 bases). V was shortened by 6 bases and J by 1 base, with 15 bases between the two germline ends. Germline V gives CDR1 KGHSH, CDR2 LQKENI. The CDR3 loop spans 15 amino acids.

V gene TRBV30 combines with J gene TRBJ2-1; D not certain. The V gene's germline CDR1 is GTSNPN and CDR2 SVGIG (reference sequence). The CDR3 contains 14 residues. V was trimmed by 0 bases and J by 3 bases, leaving 9 bases between them. DNA of the CDR3: TGTGCCTGGAGTGTACCTGTCCTCTACAATGAGCAGTTCTTC. Translating it yields CAWSVPVLYNEQFF.

In DNA form, the CDR3 reads TGTGCCAGCAGCTTAGGTCAAACAGGGGTTAGAGAGACCCAGTACTTC. Translation gives CASSLGQTGVRETQYF. The rearrangement joins TRBV7-9 to TRBJ2-5; 7 positions match TRBD1. The CDR3 spans 16 residues. J gave up 4 bases and V 1 base, and 9 bases lay outside the gene matches. CDR1 is SEHNR, CDR2 FQNEAQ, per germline (reference sequence).

The V and J genes are TRBV19 and TRBJ1-1; 7 bases match TRBD1. Losses at the gene ends were 2 bases for V and 5 bases for J; bases not matched to a gene: 5. CDR3 length equals 14 residues. Germline CDR1 reads LNHDA; CDR2 reads SQIVND (reference sequence). This CDR3 is CASSILSRGTEAFF. The CDR3 DNA follows: TGTGCCAGTAGTATATTATCCAGGGGGACTGAAGCTTTCTTT. Full variable domain (missing parts from reference TRBV19 and TRBJ1-1): DGGITQSPKYLFRKEGQNVTLSCEQNLNHDAMYWYRQDPGQGLRLIYYSQIVNDFQKGDIAEGYSVSREKKESFPLTVTSAQKNPTAFYLCASSILSRGTEAFFGQGTRLTVV.

The V call is TRBV11-2, the J call TRBJ1-1; no clear D. Germline V gene data show CDR1 as SGHAT and CDR2 as FQNNGV. Trimming left V 5 bases short and J 0 bases short, with 4 bases between. The CDR3 consists of 12 residues. CDR3 coding DNA: TGTGCCAGCAGCCACCTGAACACTGAAGCTTTCTTT. As protein: CASSHLNTEAFF.

The chain employs TRBV15 and TRBJ2-6, with unresolved D. CDR3 size: 17 residues. The V gene's germline CDR1 is LNHNV and CDR2 YYDKDF (reference sequence). Trimming left V 8 bases short and J 2 bases short, with 19 bases between. The CDR3 DNA reads TGTGCCACCTCTCCTGGGGTTACAATTACTGGGGCCAACGTCCTGACTTTC. Its translation is CATSPGVTITGANVLTF.

This chain connects TRBV28 to TRBJ1-1; D might be TRBD1 (5 bases). Per germline, CDR1 MDHEN and CDR2 SYDVKM. Trimming took off 5 bases at V and 4 bases at J, with 17 bases between the two ends. This CDR3 has 15 residues. Written as DNA, the CDR3 is TGTGCCAGCAGTCTCCCAAGGGGCGCGTTCACTGAAGCTTTCTTT. Translating gives CASSLPRGAFTEAFF.

The rearrangement uses TRBV19 and TRBJ1-4; no clear D gene. CDR1 is LNHDA and CDR2 is SQIVND in the germline V gene (reference sequence). Trimming removed 5 bases from V and 6 bases from J, with 16 bases in between. This CDR3 contains 15 residues. This chain's CDR3 is CASSLNARGDEKLFF. In nucleotides, the CDR3 is TGTGCCAGTAGTCTCAATGCTCGGGGAGATGAAAAACTGTTTTTT.

This chain joins TRBV15 and TRBJ1-1; possible D gene TRBD1, 5 bases. The V gene's germline CDR1 is LNHNV and CDR2 YYDKDF (reference sequence). The V gene lost 6 bases and the J gene lost 4 bases, with 12 bases spanning the gap. This CDR3 comprises 13 residues. The DNA for the CDR3 is TGTGCCACCAGGAGGGCCGGGGGCACTGAAGCTTTCTTT. Protein product: CATRRAGGTEAFF.

The V and J genes are TRBV7-7 and TRBJ2-2; D gene ambiguous. CDR3 length equals 12 residues. The V and J ends lost 4 bases and 6 bases respectively, with 6 bases between them. The germline gives CDR1 SSHAT, CDR2 FNYEAQ (reference sequence). The CDR3 spells CASSSGAGELFF. Written as DNA, the CDR3 is TGTGCCAGCAGCTCCGGTGCCGGGGAGCTGTTTTTT. Using reference TRBV7-7 and TRBJ2-2 for the parts outside the CDR3, the full variable domain is GAGVSQSPRYKVTKRGQDVTLRCDPISSHATLYWYQQALGQGPEFLTYFNYEAQPDKSGLPSDRFSAERPEGSISTLTIQRTEQRDSAMYRCASSSGAGELFFGEGSRLTVL.

For this clone: An end of the junction differs from the germline gene, which may be a read error. The chain couples TRBV6-4 to TRBJ2-7; weak D call: TRBD2 (5 bases). This CDR3 has 16 amino acids. Germline loops: CDR1 MRHNA, CDR2 SNTAGT. CDR3 in DNA: TGTGCCAGCAACCCCCAGGTTCCCCTAACCGACTACGGGCAGTACTTC. Translating it yields CASNPQVPLTDYGQYF.

A remark on this clone: Other DNA sequences in this sample translate to the same CDR3. This sequence joins TRBV28 and TRBJ2-1; 11 nucleotides line up with TRBD1. V shed 5 bases and J 7 bases; nucleotides not matched to a gene: 4. Germline CDR1 is MDHEN and CDR2 is SYDVKM. This CDR3 spans 14 amino acids. CDR3 amino acids: CASSMDRGRNEQFF. The CDR3 coding sequence is TGTGCCAGCAGTATGGACAGGGGGCGGAATGAGCAGTTCTTC.